The 30 T cell receptor beta chains presented below share a single source sample, sequenced in a study of cytomegalovirus exposure and HLA in healthy donors. PCR amplification relied on 60 Vbeta primers (plus 13 Jbeta primers). Only in-frame clones appear in the TCRdb table, and some are missing; sequencing was by immunoSEQ multiplex PCR. The profile shows under 200,000 clones, around 88% of them singletons. The specimen sequenced was PBMCs. Receptors originate from a woman aged 18-29 years in good health and CMV-seronegative.

The J gene is TRBJ2-1, the V gene TRBV9; TRBD2 aligns across 7 bases. This CDR3 has 14 amino acids. Germline values: CDR1 SGDLS, CDR2 YYNGEE. V dropped 6 bases and J dropped 8; count of bases not matched to a gene: 11. The CDR3 nucleotides read TGTGCCAGCAACCTCCGGGGGGTGTCCGATGAGCAGTTCTTC. Translated: CASNLRGVSDEQFF.

The CDR3: CASSPGTSGSNEQFF. In DNA form, the CDR3 reads TGTGCCAGCAGTCCCGGGACTAGCGGGAGTAATGAGCAGTTCTTC. V usage is TRBV27 and J usage is TRBJ2-1; 14 nucleotides line up with TRBD2. The V and J ends lost 5 bases and 7 bases, in that order; junction bases with no gene match: 4. The germline V gene encodes CDR1 MNHEY and CDR2 SMNVEV (reference sequence). The CDR3 totals 15 residues.

Comment on this clone: Other DNA variants within this sample encode the same CDR3. The V gene is TRBV10-3, the J gene TRBJ1-1, with D perhaps TRBD1 (5 bases). From germline, CDR1 is ENHRY and CDR2 SYGVKD. V was cut by 2 bases and J by 11 bases, with 12 bases left in between. The CDR3 extends over 12 amino acids. CDR3 amino acids: CAISEAGTVAFF. CDR3 bases: TGTGCCATCAGTGAGGCGGGGACCGTTGCTTTCTTT.

In nucleotides, the CDR3 is TGCGCCAGCAGCTTGGGGACAGGGGGGGGCATTCAGTACTTC. This translates into CASSLGTGGGIQYF. The V gene is TRBV5-1, the J gene TRBJ2-4, with 10 bases lining up with TRBD1. The CDR3 is 14 residues long. Germline loops: CDR1 SGHRS, CDR2 YFSETQ. Losses at the gene ends were 0 bases for V and 9 bases for J; bases not matched to a gene: 3.

The chain combines TRBV7-2 with TRBJ2-3; perhaps TRBD1 as D (5 bases). This CDR3 contains 17 residues. CDR1 SGHTA and CDR2 FQGNSA come from the germline V gene. Trimming cost V 2 bases and J 1 base, with 16 bases left between them. The CDR3 DNA reads TGTGCCAGCAGCTTATACCCCCCCTCGACAGGCACAGATACGCAGTATTTT. Protein product: CASSLYPPSTGTDTQYF.

The gene calls are TRBV30 and TRBJ2-5, with TRBD2 identical over 7 bases. This CDR3 has 13 residues. V gave up 1 base and J gave up 4 bases; unmatched junction bases: 3. CDR1 and CDR2 (germline): GTSNPN, SVGIG (reference sequence). CDR3 sequence: CAWSERGGETQYF. The DNA of the CDR3 is TGTGCCTGGAGTGAGCGGGGCGGAGAGACCCAGTACTTC.

The CDR3 is CAWIRRKRTTDTQYF. The CDR3 nucleotides read TGTGCCTGGATCCGGAGGAAGCGGACCACAGATACGCAGTATTTT. The V gene is TRBV30, the J gene TRBJ2-3; TRBD2 might be the D (5 bases). Trimming cost V 4 bases and J 2 bases, with 16 bases left between them. The CDR3 extends over 15 amino acids. From germline, CDR1 is GTSNPN and CDR2 SVGIG (reference sequence).

This clone has more than one count but fewer than ten. This sequence joins TRBV6-1 and TRBJ1-4; D gene uncertain. This CDR3 comprises 13 residues. CDR1 is MNHNS, CDR2 SASEGT, per germline. V dropped 7 bases and J dropped 2 bases, with 8 bases sitting between them. In nucleotides, the CDR3 is TGTGCCAGCACTAGAAGTACTAATGAAAAACTGTTTTTT. This encodes CASTRSTNEKLFF.

This clone was recorded once. The V and J genes are TRBV7-7 and TRBJ1-1; unclear D gene. Trimming shortened V by 1 base and J by 4 bases, and 10 bases separated the two germline ends. Germline V gives CDR1 SSHAT, CDR2 FNYEAQ (reference sequence). This CDR3 region has 14 residues. The CDR3, as DNA: TGTGCCAGCAGCTTAGGGGGAGGGAGCACTGAAGCTTTCTTT. Protein sequence: CASSLGGGSTEAFF.

The chain has TRBV19 and TRBJ2-2, with a possible D match to TRBD2 (5 bases). V lost 4 bases and J lost 2, with 14 bases in between. Germline CDR1 LNHDA, CDR2 SQIVND (reference sequence). CDR3 length: 16 amino acids. The CDR3 loop is CASSSGLHFNTGELFF. CDR3 sequence (DNA): TGTGCCAGTAGTAGTGGACTCCACTTTAACACCGGGGAGCTGTTTTTT.

The genes are TRBV28 and TRBJ1-4, with 9 bases identical to TRBD1. The ends lost 10 bases at V and 6 bases at J; junction bases unmatched: 9. This CDR3 spans 14 amino acids. CDR1 is MDHEN, CDR2 SYDVKM, per germline. In nucleotides, the CDR3 is TGTGCCACCAAAACCGGGACAGGGCATGAAAAACTGTTTTTT. Amino acids: CATKTGTGHEKLFF.

The chain employs TRBV7-3 and TRBJ2-7, with D tentatively TRBD2 (6 bases). With 1 base removed from V and 8 bases from J, the gap between germline ends came to 18 bases. Germline CDR1 is SGHTA and CDR2 is FQGTGA. The CDR3 is 15 residues long. The CDR3 nucleotides read TGTGCCAGCAGCTTAATAGGGACTTTGCTTGGGAAGCAGTACTTC. Translated, it gives CASSLIGTLLGKQYF.

The rearrangement joins TRBV5-6 to TRBJ1-2; D unresolved. The CDR3 runs 16 residues. Germline V gene lookup returns CDR1 SGHDT and CDR2 YYEEEE. Trimming removed 6 bases from V and 8 bases from J, with 26 bases in between. The CDR3 coding sequence is TGTGCCAGCAAGCTTCAAGTGCGCACTCCCCACTCGGGCTACACCTTC. Amino acid sequence: CASKLQVRTPHSGYTF. Together with reference TRBV5-6 and TRBJ1-2, the CDR3 gives the full variable domain: DAGVTQSPTHLIKTRGQQVTLRCSPKSGHDTVSWYQQALGQGPQFIFQYYEEEERQRGNFPDRFSGHQFPNYSSELNVNALLLGDSALYLCASKLQVRTPHSGYTFGSGTRLTVV.

The rearrangement uses TRBV27 and TRBJ1-1, with 9 bases fitting TRBD1. This CDR3 region has 14 residues. The germline CDR1 and CDR2 sequences are MNHEY and SMNVEV (reference sequence). The V gene end was trimmed by 5 bases and the J gene end by 4 bases; junction bases not matched to a gene: 5. The DNA for the CDR3 is TGTGCCAGCAGTCGACAGGGGGTAGGCACTGAAGCTTTCTTT. It specifies CASSRQGVGTEAFF.

The V gene is TRBV10-3, the J gene TRBJ2-2; D is perhaps TRBD1 (6 bases). The V end lost 3 bases, the J end lost 7 bases, and 9 bases lay between the germline ends. There are 13 residues in the CDR3. The germline CDR1 and CDR2 sequences are ENHRY and SYGVKD. The CDR3 loop is CAISDTGNGELFF. In nucleotides, the CDR3 is TGTGCCATCAGTGATACAGGGAACGGGGAGCTGTTTTTT.

The J gene is TRBJ2-5, the V gene TRBV29-1; the D gene is possibly TRBD1 (6 bases). V was shortened by 6 bases and J by 4 bases, with 21 bases between the two germline ends. From germline, CDR1 is SQVTM and CDR2 ANQGSEA. The CDR3 is made up of 15 amino acids. CDR3 in DNA: TGCAGCGTGGAGTCGGGACAACGAGGGGGAGAGACCCAGTACTTC. This codes for CSVESGQRGGETQYF.

The chain employs TRBV28 and TRBJ1-5; TRBD1 is a possible D gene (5 bases). CDR1 is MDHEN, CDR2 SYDVKM, per germline. This CDR3 is built from 11 residues. V was shortened by 8 bases and J by 4 bases, with 6 bases between the two germline ends. CDR3 in DNA: TGTGCCAGCCGGGGGAATCAGCCCCAGCATTTT. Encoded protein: CASRGNQPQHF.

The chain is built from TRBV18 and TRBJ2-1, with D possibly TRBD2 on 6 matching bases. CDR1 and CDR2 from the germline V gene are KGHSH and LQKENI. V was trimmed by 3 bases and J by 5 bases, leaving 17 bases between them. The CDR3 extends over 16 amino acids. In DNA form, the CDR3 reads TGTGCCAGCTCACCGAGGTGGCGGGAAGGGAACAATGAGCAGTTCTTC. Encoded protein: CASSPRWREGNNEQFF.

In DNA, the CDR3 is TGCGCCAGCAGCTTGGGAGGGACTAGCGGGGCGGCCTCACTAAATGAGCAGTTCTTC. It specifies CASSLGGTSGAASLNEQFF. The rearrangement links TRBV5-1 to TRBJ2-1, with 13 positions matching TRBD2. V dropped 0 bases and J dropped 7; count of bases not matched to a gene: 13. This CDR3 has 19 amino acids. In germline, CDR1 is SGHRS, CDR2 YFSETQ.

A remark on this clone: At one boundary the junction diverges from the germline segment, which might be a read error. The V gene is TRBV7-9, the J gene TRBJ2-7, with 13 positions matching TRBD2. This CDR3 comprises 17 residues. CDR1 is SEHNR and CDR2 is FQNEAQ in the germline V gene (reference sequence). The DNA of the CDR3 is TGTTCCAGCAGCCCACGACTAGCGGGAGGCACCACCTACGAGCAGTACTTC. Its protein is CSSSPRLAGGTTYEQYF.

The chain carries TRBV28 and TRBJ2-7; TRBD2 matches 7 bases. The CDR3 is 15 residues long. Germline lookup yields CDR1 MDHEN and CDR2 SYDVKM. J was trimmed by 0 bases and V by 5 bases; bases with no gene match: 7. CDR3 DNA sequence: TGTGCCAGCAGTCCCCTAGCGGACTCCTCCTACGAGCAGTACTTC. Protein: CASSPLADSSYEQYF.

The CDR3 reads CASSQDGTGQVENTEAFF. The CDR3 nucleotides are TGTGCCAGCAGCCAAGATGGGACAGGGCAAGTGGAGAACACTGAAGCTTTCTTT. The V and J genes are TRBV14 and TRBJ1-1, with 9 bases that match TRBD1. Germline CDR1 SGHDN, CDR2 FVKESK. This CDR3 is built from 18 residues. Trimming at V came to 0 bases and at J to 1 base, leaving 9 bases not matched to a gene.

CDR3 coding DNA: TGTGCCAGCAGTGATGGGGACTCCCGGAACACTGAAGCTTTCTTT. It codes for CASSDGDSRNTEAFF. The chain uses TRBV6-1 and TRBJ1-1, with a weak D call TRBD1 (5 bases). This CDR3 is built from 15 residues. Germline CDR1 and CDR2: MNHNS and SASEGT. The ends were cut back, 3 bases at V and 1 base at J, with 12 bases in the middle.

The chain employs TRBV28 and TRBJ1-5; 9 bases agree with TRBD1. The CDR3 sequence is 15 residues long. The germline gives CDR1 MDHEN, CDR2 SYDVKM. The trim removed 5 bases at V and 4 bases at J, leaving 6 bases unmatched. For the CDR3, the DNA is TGTGCCAGCAGTCCCCTACAGGGGGCGAATCAGCCCCAGCATTTT. Its protein is CASSPLQGANQPQHF. Full variable domain (rest looked up from reference TRBV28 and TRBJ1-5): DVKVTQSSRYLVKRTGEKVFLECVQDMDHENMFWYRQDPGLGLRLIYFSYDVKMKEKGDIPEGYSVSREKKERFSLILESASTNQTSMYLCASSPLQGANQPQHFGDGTRLSIL.

The J gene is TRBJ1-4, the V gene TRBV28, with D tentatively TRBD1 (5 bases). Trimming removed 5 bases from V and 3 bases from J, with 13 bases in between. The CDR3 covers 15 residues. Germline loops: CDR1 MDHEN, CDR2 SYDVKM. CDR3: CASSLFGAPNEKLFF. The CDR3 DNA reads TGTGCCAGCAGTCTCTTTGGGGCCCCTAATGAAAAACTGTTTTTT.

In its sample, this clone was seen a few times. The same CDR3 also results from other DNA sequences found in this sample. V is TRBV6-5 and J is TRBJ1-6, with D possibly TRBD1 on 5 matching bases. CDR1 is MNHEY, CDR2 SVGAGI, per germline. The CDR3 has 12 amino acids. Trimming pared 10 bases from V and 9 bases from J, leaving 13 bases between. The CDR3 region is CATKTDISPLHF. The CDR3 nucleotides are TGTGCCACCAAGACAGATATTTCACCCCTCCACTTT.

The chain employs TRBV7-8 and TRBJ2-5; 11 nucleotides line up with TRBD2. The junction had 5 bases not matched to a gene; V was cut back by 0 bases and J by 2 bases. The length of the CDR3 is 17 residues. Germline V lookup: CDR1 SGHVS, CDR2 FQNEAQ. The CDR3 protein is CASSLAVAGGNQETQYF. The CDR3 DNA is TGTGCCAGCAGCTTAGCGGTAGCGGGGGGGAATCAAGAGACCCAGTACTTC.

This chain uses TRBV19 with TRBJ1-1, with 8 bases aligning to TRBD1. Germline-derived CDR1 and CDR2 are LNHDA and SQIVND (reference sequence). This CDR3 is built from 11 residues. J was trimmed by 5 bases and V by 10 bases; bases with no gene match: 3. CDR3 amino acids: CATYRGTEAFF. DNA of the CDR3: TGTGCCACATACAGGGGGACTGAAGCTTTCTTT.

V and J are TRBV29-1 and TRBJ1-1, with D unclear. Germline V gene sequence: CDR1 SQVTM, CDR2 ANQGSEA. The CDR3 totals 14 residues. Trimming took off 6 bases at V and 0 bases at J, with 14 bases between the two ends. CDR3 amino acids: CSVQEAPLNTEAFF. CDR3 sequence (DNA): TGCAGCGTCCAAGAAGCCCCCTTGAACACTGAAGCTTTCTTT.

This clone was detected only once. This chain links TRBV15 with TRBJ2-7, with TRBD2 as a possible D gene (6 bases). In germline, CDR1 is LNHNV, CDR2 YYDKDF (reference sequence). The CDR3 spans 13 residues. The V end was cut by 4 bases, the J end by 0 bases, with 7 bases between. Here the CDR3 DNA reads TGTGCCACCAGCACCGGGAGCTCCTACGAGCAGTACTTC. This translates into CATSTGSSYEQYF.